This T cell receptor beta chain appears in the sequencing data of a study of PD-L1 blockade in urothelial cancer (dated by TCRdb to the late 2010s). A note on the overall study: All patients started therapy at some point between 2014 and 2016 and received atezolizumab 1,200 mg intravenously every 3 weeks. About 85% of the 29 patients were identified as males with urothelial cancer of bladder origin, and a prior smoking history was reported by 18 of 29 patients. An ECOG performance status of 0 or 1 was recorded for the patients, and 0 to 3 prior chemotherapy regimens had been received by the patients. Blood samples were analyzed 3 weeks after the start of treatment (second dose) and 6 weeks after the start of treatment. Blood samples yielded a median of about 150,000 T cells and more than 80,000 unique TCRs, with median clonality approximately 0.08. The study was an exploratory multi-omic analysis of somatic, immune and clinical correlates of response to PD-L1 blockade with atezolizumab in urothelial cancer. Pretreatment tumor samples, along with matched peripheral blood serially collected before and after atezolizumab treatment, were subjected to TCR sequencing. Durable clinical benefit was defined as progression-free survival longer than 6 months, and TCR features were also tested against progression-free and overall survival. Whole exome sequencing and RNA sequencing of pretreatment tumors were performed alongside TCR sequencing in the same patients. Durable clinical benefit was achieved by nine patients and was not achieved by 20 patients. Pretreatment blood TCR-seq was available for nearly 30 patients, at least one posttreatment blood collection was obtained for some 25 patients, and tumor TCR-seq was available for some 25 patients. The research as a whole found: Improved progression-free and overall survival was associated with having pretreatment peripheral blood TCR clonality below the median. Among patients with durable benefit, tumor-associated TCR clones showed greater expansion in peripheral blood 3 weeks after treatment started (n ≈ 21, p = 0.022). Because the sample size was small (n of about 27) and many exploratory analyses were performed, the results are intended to be hypothesis-generating.

As concerns this clone: The antigen it recognizes is unknown. Base-call qualities are not available, and no considerably larger clone is one nucleotide away.

A cohort of approximately 31 patients with locally advanced or metastatic urothelial carcinoma, treated at Memorial Sloan Kettering on a trial protocol, was included. Peripheral blood mononuclear cells were collected from each patient pretreatment and during treatment, giving between 1 and 8 total time points per patient. The Qiagen DNeasy Blood extraction kit was used to purify genomic DNA from total PBMCs and tumor samples. PBMCs were collected pretreatment and during treatment, and were isolated and stored as previously described. Synthetic TCR analog templates were spiked into each PCR to estimate absolute template abundance from read counts. The immunoSEQ assay was used to amplify TCRbeta CDR3 regions from genomic DNA with bias-controlled V and J gene primers. Sequencing of rearranged TCRbeta segments was done at approximately 20X coverage. The original pipeline was this. Sequencing errors were corrected by clustering and CDR3s were annotated against IMGT to assign V, D and J genes. Downstream analyses used only productive TCRbeta rearrangements and left out out-of-frame or stop-codon sequences. Clonality was calculated as one minus the Shannon entropy normalized by the log of the number of unique productive sequences. Fisher's exact test with Benjamini-Hochberg correction, using a cutoff of adjusted p below 0.01, was how clones that differed between time points or between blood and tumor were identified. The table was pulled from immuneACCESS by TCRdb, which kept in-frame rearrangements only. Such tables lose some clones; where checked, under half of the loss comes from unresolved V genes, and the rest has no known cause. V, J and clone size are taken as reported in that table, and D and trimming were inferred from the DNA itself. The sample table shows about 51,000 clones, and approximately 83% are seen once. Clones ranked in the top ten supply roughly 17% of the sample.

Material: PBMCs, obtained around atezolizumab (anti-PD-L1) treatment. The source of this sequence is a man aged 55 to 70 with urothelial cancer.

The sequenced DNA is TGTGCCTGGAGTGTGAACAGGGTAACCTACGAGCAGTACTTC. It codes for CAWSVNRVTYEQYF. The receptor chain draws on TRBV30 and TRBJ2-7, with a weak D call of TRBD1 (6 bases match). Trimming costs V 0 bases and J 2 bases, and their ends lie 11 bases apart. CDR1 and CDR2 are read off the germline V gene (reference sequence) as GTSNPN and SVGIG. CDR3 length: 14 amino acids, cysteine to phenylalanine. CDR3 DNA is the only sequence kept; it has 42 bases, read in frame from the first base. The full variable domain, with segments outside the CDR3 supplied by the reference TRBV30 and TRBJ2-7 proteins, appears as SQTIHQWPATLVQPVGSPLSLECTVEGTSNPNLYWYRQAAGRGLQLLFYSVGIGQISSEVPQNLSASRPQDRQFILSSKKLLLSDSGFYLCAWSVNRVTYEQYFGPGTRLTVT.